One and the same sample provided the 9 T cell receptor beta chains below, sequenced in a study of T-cell memory formation after mild COVID-19. From the 5' RACE reads, TCRdb called clonotypes with MiXCR, one entry per CDR3 protein. The sample yields hundreds of thousands of distinct CDR3 sequences, about a quarter seen once. The sequencing sample was made of PBMCs or a T cell subset sorted from them (not recorded which). The source is an adult woman who had mild COVID-19 (a few samples of this study predate the infection). Cell type and time point are not known.

This clonotype was seen many times. The gene calls are TRBV5-1 and TRBJ2-1, with 13 bases that match TRBD2. CDR3 length: 19 amino acids. The germline V gene has CDR1 SGHRS and CDR2 YFSETQ. The ends lost 1 base at V and 8 bases at J; junction bases unmatched: 15. CDR3 nucleotide sequence: TGCGCCAGCAGCTTGAAAGGGTCCGAAACTAGCGGGGGGGCCGATGAGCAGTTCTTC. It yields the protein CASSLKGSETSGGADEQFF.

This clonotype was found a few times. The CDR3 protein is CASRKTGAYGYTF. The DNA for the CDR3 is TGCGCCAGCAGGAAGACAGGGGCCTATGGCTACACCTTC. V is TRBV5-1 and J is TRBJ1-2; 8 bases map to TRBD1. Trimming took 5 bases from V and 4 from J; bases not matched to a gene: 4. The CDR3 covers 13 residues. From germline, CDR1 is SGHRS and CDR2 YFSETQ.

This clonotype has a count of ten or more. The genes are TRBV7-3 and TRBJ1-1; 8 nucleotides agree with TRBD1. Losses at the gene ends were 6 bases for V and 1 base for J; bases not matched to a gene: 4. Per germline, CDR1 SGHTA and CDR2 FQGTGA. CDR3 length equals 14 residues. The CDR3 coding sequence is TGTGCCAGCAGTCCACAGGGGGGGAACACTGAAGCTTTCTTT. It is translated as CASSPQGGNTEAFF.

This clonotype was counted a few times. The V and J genes are TRBV2 and TRBJ1-2; the D gene is possibly TRBD1 (5 bases). Between the trimmed V and J ends, which lost 6 bases and 2 bases, there was a span of 13 bases. Germline-derived CDR1 and CDR2 are SNHLY and FYNNEI. CDR3 length: 14 amino acids. The CDR3 DNA reads as TGTGCCAGCAGGAAACAGGATTCCAACTATGGCTACACCTTC. This sequence encodes CASRKQDSNYGYTF.

This clonotype showed up just once. This chain connects TRBV12-3 or TRBV12-4 to TRBJ1-6; D unclear. The CDR3 is 15 residues long. The V and J ends lost 5 bases and 7 bases respectively, with 15 bases between them. The DNA for the CDR3 is TGTGCCAGCAGTCCATCGTGGGAGGACAATTCACCCCTCCACTTT. This sequence encodes CASSPSWEDNSPLHF.

This clonotype was observed a handful of times. V usage is TRBV18 and J usage is TRBJ2-5; TRBD1 aligns across 7 bases. The V segment lost 2 bases and the J segment 1 base; nucleotides outside the gene matches: 4. The CDR3 contains 15 residues. Germline V gene sequence: CDR1 KGHSH, CDR2 LQKENI. CDR3 amino acids: CASSPGHRGQETQYF. The CDR3 DNA reads TGTGCCAGCTCACCAGGGCACAGGGGCCAAGAGACCCAGTACTTC.

V gene TRBV12-3 or TRBV12-4 combines with J gene TRBJ1-1; D is unclear. Trimming cost V 5 bases and J 8 bases, with 12 bases left between them. The CDR3 extends over 12 amino acids. The CDR3 DNA reads TGTGCCAGCAGTCGGAAGAGCCTAGAAGCTTTCTTT. Translated: CASSRKSLEAFF.

This clonotype has just a few counts. V usage is TRBV4-3 and J usage is TRBJ2-3; 10 bases agree with TRBD2. Per the germline V gene, CDR1 is LGHNA and CDR2 is YSLEER. The ends lost 0 bases at V and 4 bases at J; junction bases unmatched: 7. The CDR3 totals 17 residues. The CDR3 here is CASSQESSGSTADTQYF. CDR3 in DNA: TGCGCCAGCAGCCAAGAATCTAGCGGGAGTACTGCAGATACGCAGTATTTT.

This chain connects TRBV12-3 or TRBV12-4 to TRBJ1-1; D may be TRBD1 (5 bases). V was clipped by 5 bases and J by 1 base, with 14 bases between them. The CDR3 length is 15 residues. In DNA form, the CDR3 reads TGTGCCAGCAGTCTCCTTTCGGGGGGGAACACTGAAGCTTTCTTT. It encodes CASSLLSGGNTEAFF.